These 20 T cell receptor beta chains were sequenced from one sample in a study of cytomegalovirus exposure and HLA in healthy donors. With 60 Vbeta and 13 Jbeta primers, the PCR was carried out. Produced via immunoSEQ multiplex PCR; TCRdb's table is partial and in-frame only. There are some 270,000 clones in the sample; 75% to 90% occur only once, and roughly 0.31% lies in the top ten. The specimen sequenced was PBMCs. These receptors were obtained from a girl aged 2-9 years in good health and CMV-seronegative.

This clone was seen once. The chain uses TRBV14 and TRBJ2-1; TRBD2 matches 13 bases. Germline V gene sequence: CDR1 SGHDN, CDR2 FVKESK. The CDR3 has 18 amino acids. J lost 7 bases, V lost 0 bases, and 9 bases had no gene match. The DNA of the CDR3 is TGTGCCAGCAGCCAAGACCTGGCGGGACTAGCGGGGATAAATGAGCAGTTCTTC. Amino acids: CASSQDLAGLAGINEQFF. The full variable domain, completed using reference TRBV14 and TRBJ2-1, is EAGVTQFPSHSVIEKGQTVTLRCDPISGHDNLYWYRRVMGKEIKFLLHFVKESKQDESGMPNNRFLAERTGGTYSTLKVQPAELEDSGVYFCASSQDLAGLAGINEQFFGPGTRLTVL.

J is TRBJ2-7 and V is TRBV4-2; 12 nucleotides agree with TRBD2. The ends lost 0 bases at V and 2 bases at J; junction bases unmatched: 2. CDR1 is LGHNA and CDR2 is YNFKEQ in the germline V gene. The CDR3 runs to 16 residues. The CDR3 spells CASSQDGLAGTYEQYF. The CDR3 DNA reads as TGTGCCAGCAGCCAAGATGGACTAGCGGGAACCTACGAGCAGTACTTC.

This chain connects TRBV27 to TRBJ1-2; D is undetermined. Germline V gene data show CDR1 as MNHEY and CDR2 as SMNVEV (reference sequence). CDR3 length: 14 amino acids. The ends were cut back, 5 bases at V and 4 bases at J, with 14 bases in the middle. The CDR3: CASSEGFSSYGYTF. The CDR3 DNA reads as TGTGCCAGCAGTGAGGGCTTCTCGAGCTATGGCTACACCTTC.

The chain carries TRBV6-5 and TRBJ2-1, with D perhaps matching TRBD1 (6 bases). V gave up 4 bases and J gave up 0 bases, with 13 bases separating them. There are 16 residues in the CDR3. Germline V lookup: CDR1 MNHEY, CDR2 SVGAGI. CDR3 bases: TGTGCCAGCAGTTCAAACAGGGCGAGCTCCTACAATGAGCAGTTCTTC. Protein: CASSSNRASSYNEQFF.

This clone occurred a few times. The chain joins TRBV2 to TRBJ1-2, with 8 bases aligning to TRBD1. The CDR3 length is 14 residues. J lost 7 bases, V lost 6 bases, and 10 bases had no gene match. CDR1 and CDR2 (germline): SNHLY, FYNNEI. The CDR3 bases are TGTGCCAGCAGGGGGGTCAGGGGGCCTGCTGGCTACACCTTC. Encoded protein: CASRGVRGPAGYTF.

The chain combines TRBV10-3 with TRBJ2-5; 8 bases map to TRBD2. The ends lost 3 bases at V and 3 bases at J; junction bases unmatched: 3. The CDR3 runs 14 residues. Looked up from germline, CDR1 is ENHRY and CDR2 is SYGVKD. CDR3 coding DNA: TGTGCCATCAGTGAATCGGGGGGGAAAGAGACCCAGTACTTC. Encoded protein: CAISESGGKETQYF.

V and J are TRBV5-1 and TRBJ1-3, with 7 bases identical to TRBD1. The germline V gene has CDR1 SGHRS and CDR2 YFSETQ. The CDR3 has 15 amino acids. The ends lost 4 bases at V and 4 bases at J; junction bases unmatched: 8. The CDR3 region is CASSDGTASGNTIYF. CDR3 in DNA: TGCGCCAGCAGCGACGGGACAGCATCAGGAAACACCATATATTTT. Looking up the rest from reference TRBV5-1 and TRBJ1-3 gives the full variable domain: KAGVTQTPRYLIKTRGQQVTLSCSPISGHRSVSWYQQTPGQGLQFLFEYFSETQRNKGNFPGRFSGRQFSNSRSEMNVSTLELGDSALYLCASSDGTASGNTIYFGEGSWLTVV.

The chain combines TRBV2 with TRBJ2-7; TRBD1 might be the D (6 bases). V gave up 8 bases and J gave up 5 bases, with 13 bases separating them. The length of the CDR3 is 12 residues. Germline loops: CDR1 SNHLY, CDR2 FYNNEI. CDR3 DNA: TGTGCCAGCGGGGGCGACAGCCACGAGCAGTACTTC. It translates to CASGGDSHEQYF.

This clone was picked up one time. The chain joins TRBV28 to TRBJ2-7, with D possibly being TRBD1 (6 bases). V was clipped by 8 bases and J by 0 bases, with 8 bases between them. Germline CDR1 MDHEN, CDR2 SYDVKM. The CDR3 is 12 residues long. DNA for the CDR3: TGTGCCAGCCGGGACAACTCCTACGAGCAGTACTTC. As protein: CASRDNSYEQYF.

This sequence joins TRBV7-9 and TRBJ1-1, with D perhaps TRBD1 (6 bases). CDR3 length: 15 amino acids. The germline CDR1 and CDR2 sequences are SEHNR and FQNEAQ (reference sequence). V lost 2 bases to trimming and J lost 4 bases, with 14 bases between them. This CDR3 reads CASSLKGRGPTEAFF. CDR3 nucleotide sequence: TGTGCCAGCAGCTTAAAGGGGCGGGGGCCCACTGAAGCTTTCTTT.

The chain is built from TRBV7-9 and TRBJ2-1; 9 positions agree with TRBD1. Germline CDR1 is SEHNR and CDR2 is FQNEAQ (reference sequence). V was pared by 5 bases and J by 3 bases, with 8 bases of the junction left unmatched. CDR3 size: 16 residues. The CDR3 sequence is CASSPPRTGVYNEQFF. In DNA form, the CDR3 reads TGTGCCAGCAGCCCCCCCCGGACAGGGGTCTACAATGAGCAGTTCTTC.

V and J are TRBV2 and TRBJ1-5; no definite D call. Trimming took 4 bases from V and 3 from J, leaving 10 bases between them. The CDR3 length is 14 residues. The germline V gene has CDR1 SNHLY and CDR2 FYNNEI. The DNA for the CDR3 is TGTGCCAGCAGTGGTGCAACACCCAATCAGCCCCAGCATTTT. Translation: CASSGATPNQPQHF.

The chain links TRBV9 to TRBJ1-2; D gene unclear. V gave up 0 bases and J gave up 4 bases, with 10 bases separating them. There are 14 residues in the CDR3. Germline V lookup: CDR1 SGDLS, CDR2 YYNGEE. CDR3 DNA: TGTGCCAGCAGCGTAGCATTGGAGAGCTATGGCTACACCTTC. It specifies CASSVALESYGYTF.

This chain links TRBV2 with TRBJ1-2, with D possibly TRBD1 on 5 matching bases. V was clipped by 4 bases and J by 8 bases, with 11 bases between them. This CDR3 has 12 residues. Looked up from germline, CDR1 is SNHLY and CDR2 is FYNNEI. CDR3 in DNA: TGTGCCAGCAGTGCAGGGAATCGGGGCTACACCTTC. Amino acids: CASSAGNRGYTF.

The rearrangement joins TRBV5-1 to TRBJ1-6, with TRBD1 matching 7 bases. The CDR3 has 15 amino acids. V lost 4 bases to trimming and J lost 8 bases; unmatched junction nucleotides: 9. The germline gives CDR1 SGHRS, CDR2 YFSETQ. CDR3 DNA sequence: TGCGCCAGCAGCCCGGCCGGGACAGCGGATTCACCCCTCCACTTT. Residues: CASSPAGTADSPLHF.

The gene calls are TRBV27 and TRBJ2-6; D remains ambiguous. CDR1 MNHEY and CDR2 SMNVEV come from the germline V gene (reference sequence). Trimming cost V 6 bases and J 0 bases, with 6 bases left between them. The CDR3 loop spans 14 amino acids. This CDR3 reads CASRSDSGANVLTF. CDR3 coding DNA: TGTGCCAGCAGAAGCGACTCTGGGGCCAACGTCCTGACTTTC.

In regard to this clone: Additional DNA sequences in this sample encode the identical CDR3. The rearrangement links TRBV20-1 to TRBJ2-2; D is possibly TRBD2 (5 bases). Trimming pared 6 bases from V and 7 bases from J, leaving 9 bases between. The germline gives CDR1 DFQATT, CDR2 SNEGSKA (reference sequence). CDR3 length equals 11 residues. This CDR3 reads CSARRVGELFF. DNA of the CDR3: TGCAGTGCCAGGCGGGTCGGGGAGCTGTTTTTT.

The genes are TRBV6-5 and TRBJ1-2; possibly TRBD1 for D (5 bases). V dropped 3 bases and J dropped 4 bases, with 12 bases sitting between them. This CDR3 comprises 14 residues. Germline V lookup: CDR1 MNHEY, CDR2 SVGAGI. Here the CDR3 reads CASSYRRGFYGYTF. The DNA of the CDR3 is TGTGCCAGCAGTTATAGGAGGGGCTTCTATGGCTACACCTTC.

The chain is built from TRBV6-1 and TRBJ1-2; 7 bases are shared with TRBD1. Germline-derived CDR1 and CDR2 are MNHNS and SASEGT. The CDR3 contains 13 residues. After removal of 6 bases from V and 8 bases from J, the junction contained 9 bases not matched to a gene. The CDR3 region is CASSYGQEEGYTF. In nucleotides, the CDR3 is TGTGCCAGCAGCTACGGACAGGAGGAGGGCTACACCTTC.

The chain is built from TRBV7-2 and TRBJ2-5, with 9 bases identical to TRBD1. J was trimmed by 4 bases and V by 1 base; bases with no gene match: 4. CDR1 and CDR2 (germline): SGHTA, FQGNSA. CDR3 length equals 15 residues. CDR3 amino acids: CASSLDKTGGETQYF. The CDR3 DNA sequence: TGTGCCAGCAGCTTAGACAAGACAGGGGGAGAGACCCAGTACTTC.